This T cell receptor (beta chain) was documented in a study of blood T cell repertoires in COVID-19. About the research overall: The United States, Italy and Spain supplied acute and convalescent COVID-19 samples. PBMCs, B-cell-depleted T cells, or T cells were the source of the cDNA or gDNA that made up the material.

A Seattle source enrolled patients during active infection and followed them longitudinally. As originally analysed: Reference gene primer amplification in the assay estimated nucleated cell counts. TCRdb's copy holds only in-frame clones and misses some; the assay was immunoSEQ multiplex PCR. D and trimming come from the DNA, and the V and J calls and clone size come from that table. The repertoire holds 90,000 or so clones, with about 83% as singletons. V shed 3 bases, J shed 11 bases, and the junction held 6 bases outside the gene matches. Per germline, CDR1 SGHVS and CDR2 FNYEAQ. This CDR3 comprises 13 residues.

Sequences were obtained from peripheral blood. The source of this sequence is a woman aged 55 to 70 with COVID-19, enrolled during active disease. The V call is TRBV7-6, the J call TRBJ1-1; 10 positions agree with TRBD1. CDR3 sequence: CASSFDGTGAAFF. For the CDR3, the DNA is TGTGCCAGCAGCTTTGATGGGACAGGGGCGGCTTTCTTT.